This T cell receptor beta chain came from a study of OX40 agonist ivuxolimab in advanced cancers. The wider study: Ivuxolimab, which patients received intravenously every 2 weeks, was dosed at 0.01 to 10 mg/kg. Patients were roughly 87% male with ages roughly 23 to 85, mean 60.

General study results and limits: Expansion of clones was among the lowest in partial responders at 0.1-3.0 mg/kg.

On this clone itself: Its target is unknown.

With 0 bases clipped from V and 3 bases from J, the junction kept 11 bases outside the gene matches. CDR3 size: 18 residues. The germline V gene has CDR1 SGDLS and CDR2 YYNGEE. Clones were sequenced by immunoSEQ multiplex PCR, and TCRdb holds only the in-frame ones, with some missing. The profile shows about 30,000 clones, approximately 88% of them singletons. The sequence came from an adult with an advanced solid tumor such as melanoma, head and neck, liver or kidney cancer. Sequences were derived from CD4+ or CD8+ T cells sorted from blood, sampled in a trial of the OX40 agonist ivuxolimab. This chain joins TRBV9 and TRBJ1-2, with 10 nucleotides matching TRBD1. CDR3 loop: CASSVEGDRGHDDYGYTF. In DNA, the CDR3 is TGTGCCAGCAGCGTAGAGGGCGACAGGGGGCACGACGACTATGGCTACACCTTC.